Presented here are 27 T cell receptor beta chains from one specimen sequenced in a study of control samples from healthy donors and cancer patients (dated by TCRdb to 2020 to 2022). The library was built by means of the immunoSEQ multiplex PCR assay. TCRdb re-hosts the immuneACCESS table, in-frame sequences only. Its copies lack some clones; in the studies checked, an unresolved V gene accounts for under half of them, and the cause for the rest is not known. The sample includes a few hundred thousand clones, with around nine tenths observed a single time. The leading ten clones occupy about 6.3% of the sample. Sample: PBMCs. The source is a man aged 35 to 55 with head and neck cancer.

J is TRBJ1-5 and V is TRBV7-9; TRBD1 matches 9 bases. CDR3 size: 18 residues. The V gene end was trimmed by 1 base and the J gene end by 4 bases; junction bases not matched to a gene: 11. CDR1 and CDR2 from the germline V gene are SEHNR and FQNEAQ (reference sequence). CDR3 DNA: TGTGCCAGCAGCTTAGACACAGGGGGCTATTGGAGTAATCAGCCCCAGCATTTT. It is translated as CASSLDTGGYWSNQPQHF.

The rearrangement uses TRBV9 and TRBJ1-5, with D uncertain. Germline CDR1 reads SGDLS; CDR2 reads YYNGEE. This CDR3 has 13 amino acids. V lost 0 bases, J lost 7 bases, and 8 bases lay in between. DNA of the CDR3: TGTGCCAGCAGCGTAGATGGTGACCAGCCCCAGCATTTT. Protein: CASSVDGDQPQHF.

This rearrangement joins TRBV20-1 to TRBJ1-5; D might be TRBD1 (6 bases). Per germline, CDR1 DFQATT and CDR2 SNEGSKA (reference sequence). V lost 3 bases to trimming and J lost 7 bases, with 13 bases between them. The CDR3 is 13 residues long. For the CDR3, the DNA is TGCAGTGCTAGTTACAGGGATGGGCAGCCCCAGCATTTT. It translates to CSASYRDGQPQHF.

This rearrangement joins TRBV5-1 to TRBJ1-2, with TRBD1 matching over 8 bases. Trimming took 4 bases from V and 2 from J; bases not matched to a gene: 7. The CDR3 is 15 amino acids. Per the germline V gene, CDR1 is SGHRS and CDR2 is YFSETQ. CDR3 coding DNA: TGCGCCAGCAGCCCCGGGACAGGTCACAACTATGGCTACACCTTC. The encoded protein is CASSPGTGHNYGYTF.

The chain couples TRBV19 to TRBJ1-4; D uncertain. The CDR3 is 14 amino acids. The germline gives CDR1 LNHDA, CDR2 SQIVND (reference sequence). V was cut by 5 bases and J by 0 bases, with 7 bases left in between. CDR3 sequence (DNA): TGTGCCAGTAGTGGGCAGACAACTAATGAAAAACTGTTTTTT. This encodes CASSGQTTNEKLFF.

Comment on this clone: Germline is not matched at one junction end, which may reflect a read error. The chain recombines TRBV30 with TRBJ2-7; TRBD2 matches 9 bases. This CDR3 contains 15 residues. Germline-derived CDR1 and CDR2 are GTSNPN and SVGIG (reference sequence). The chain's CDR3 is CAWSSPGLASYAQYF. CDR3 DNA: TGTGCCTGGAGCTCCCCCGGACTAGCGAGTTACGCGCAGTACTTC.

The chain uses TRBV11-2 and TRBJ1-2; a possible D gene is TRBD1 (6 bases). Germline V gene data show CDR1 as SGHAT and CDR2 as FQNNGV. This CDR3 is 15 amino acids long. The V end was cut by 4 bases, the J end by 6 bases, with 18 bases between. This chain's CDR3 is CASSSPGQIRDGYTF. Written as DNA, the CDR3 is TGTGCCAGCAGCTCCCCTGGACAGATTAGGGATGGCTACACCTTC.

The rearrangement uses TRBV2 and TRBJ1-2; a weak D match, TRBD1 (5 bases). V was clipped by 5 bases and J by 1 base, with 11 bases between them. The CDR3 spans 14 residues. Germline V CDR1 and CDR2: SNHLY, FYNNEI. In DNA form, the CDR3 reads TGTGCCAGCAGTCTAGAGGGACTTAACTATGGCTACACCTTC. Its protein product is CASSLEGLNYGYTF.

This clone appeared once. V and J are TRBV10-3 and TRBJ1-6; D gene unclear. The CDR3 length is 14 residues. V was clipped by 0 bases and J by 6 bases, with 6 bases between them. The germline V gene encodes CDR1 ENHRY and CDR2 SYGVKD. CDR3 in amino acids: CAISESEGNSPLHF. The CDR3 DNA reads TGTGCCATCAGTGAGTCGGAGGGTAATTCACCCCTCCACTTT.

This chain joins TRBV7-3 and TRBJ2-3, with 8 bases matching TRBD1. Germline assignment: CDR1 SGHTA and CDR2 FQGTGA. V shed 4 bases, J shed 9 bases, and the junction held 9 bases outside the gene matches. The CDR3 has 14 residues. The CDR3, as DNA: TGTGCCAGCAGCTCGACAGGGGAACGGGGCACGCAGTATTTT. It encodes CASSSTGERGTQYF.

This sequence joins TRBV5-1 and TRBJ1-6; maybe TRBD1 (5 bases). CDR1 and CDR2 (germline): SGHRS, YFSETQ. V lost 2 bases and J 6 bases, leaving 18 bases between the germline ends. This CDR3 is 17 amino acids long. CDR3 nucleotides: TGCGCCAGCAGCTTACTAGGGGACCATCAGGGTAATTCACCCCTCCACTTT. This codes for CASSLLGDHQGNSPLHF.

V gene TRBV2 combines with J gene TRBJ2-4; possibly TRBD2 for D (7 bases). V shed 6 bases and J shed 0 bases, with 18 bases lying between them. Germline-derived CDR1 and CDR2 are SNHLY and FYNNEI. This CDR3 comprises 17 residues. In nucleotides, the CDR3 is TGTGCCAGCAGCCCGAGGGCGGGGGCCATAGCCAAAAACATTCAGTACTTC. This sequence encodes CASSPRAGAIAKNIQYF.

The rearrangement joins TRBV3-1 (or the pseudogene TRBV3-2) to TRBJ1-2; unclear D gene. V was clipped by 4 bases and J by 0 bases, with 6 bases between them. Germline values: CDR1 LGHDT, CDR2 YNNKEL (reference sequence). CDR3 length equals 13 residues. The CDR3 DNA reads as TGTGCCAGCAGCCCCGGGACTAACTATGGCTACACCTTC. This translates into CASSPGTNYGYTF.

This rearrangement joins TRBV19 to TRBJ2-7; 8 nucleotides line up with TRBD1. In germline, CDR1 is LNHDA, CDR2 SQIVND (reference sequence). Trimming took 4 bases from V and 3 from J; bases not matched to a gene: 11. CDR3 size: 16 residues. The CDR3 DNA reads as TGTGCCAGTAGTACTACCAGACAGGGGCGCGGCTACGAGCAGTACTTC. It is translated as CASSTTRQGRGYEQYF.

The chain carries TRBV11-2 and TRBJ1-1; no reliable D call. Trimming took 2 bases from V and 0 from J, leaving 10 bases between them. Germline V gives CDR1 SGHAT, CDR2 FQNNGV. CDR3 length: 15 amino acids. As DNA, the CDR3 is TGTGCCAGCAGCTTATTTCTGGGGTTGAACACTGAAGCTTTCTTT. Protein product: CASSLFLGLNTEAFF.

CDR3 bases: TGTGCCAGCAGTTTAGCTTCAGGGGAAGTATGGACTGAAGCTTTCTTT. This translates into CASSLASGEVWTEAFF. The rearrangement joins TRBV28 to TRBJ1-1; tentative D call: TRBD1 (6 bases). Germline V gene lookup returns CDR1 MDHEN and CDR2 SYDVKM. The CDR3 contains 16 residues. The germline V and J ends were trimmed by 2 bases and 5 bases, with 18 bases remaining between them.

The chain carries TRBV23-1 and TRBJ2-3; either TRBD1 or TRBD2 may fit D (5 bases each). TRBV23-1 is filed as an ORF, its function uncertain. The ends were cut back, 4 bases at V and 1 base at J, with 12 bases in the middle. There are 15 residues in the CDR3. In DNA, the CDR3 is TGCGCCAGCAGTCTCCGGGGCCCTCGCACAGATACGCAGTATTTT. Translated: CASSLRGPRTDTQYF.

The chain carries TRBV13 and TRBJ2-5, with D maybe TRBD2 (5 bases). This CDR3 is built from 14 residues. V gave up 6 bases and J gave up 5 bases, with 16 bases separating them. CDR1 is PRHDT, CDR2 FYEKMQ, per germline (reference sequence). CDR3 nucleotides: TGTGCCAGCAGTTTCGAAAGGAGGTCGGAGACCCAGTACTTC. This gives the protein CASSFERRSETQYF.

The chain combines TRBV10-3 with TRBJ1-2; 8 nucleotides line up with TRBD1. Trimming cost V 0 bases and J 4 bases; bases outside gene matches: 19. This CDR3 has 20 amino acids. The germline V gene encodes CDR1 ENHRY and CDR2 SYGVKD. The CDR3 sequence: CAISESLRQAAQGALYGYTF. CDR3 DNA: TGTGCCATCAGTGAGTCCCTAAGGCAAGCTGCCCAGGGGGCTCTCTATGGCTACACCTTC.

This clone occurred once. This chain joins TRBV4-3 and TRBJ1-1, with D unresolved. V shed 1 base and J shed 1 base, with 19 bases lying between them. The CDR3 runs to 18 residues. Germline CDR1 is LGHNA and CDR2 is YSLEER. CDR3 protein: CASSQVSLQHTTNTEAFF. The CDR3 nucleotides are TGCGCCAGCAGCCAAGTATCGTTGCAGCATACTACGAACACTGAAGCTTTCTTT.

This chain joins TRBV7-2 and TRBJ2-7; the D gene is possibly TRBD2 (6 bases). Trimming took off 5 bases at V and 6 bases at J, with 14 bases between the two ends. Per the germline V gene, CDR1 is SGHTA and CDR2 is FQGNSA. This CDR3 is built from 13 residues. The CDR3 protein is CASSAPTSIEQYF. The CDR3 coding sequence is TGTGCCAGCAGCGCCCCGACTAGTATCGAGCAGTACTTC.

The rearrangement uses TRBV5-1 and TRBJ2-5; 8 positions match TRBD1. J lost 4 bases, V lost 3 bases, and 5 bases had no gene match. Germline V lookup: CDR1 SGHRS, CDR2 YFSETQ. The CDR3 runs 14 residues. CDR3 sequence (DNA): TGCGCCAGCAGCTCCCAGGGACAGGCAGAGACCCAGTACTTC. Translated: CASSSQGQAETQYF.

CDR3 sequence (DNA): TGCAGCGTAGTGGACGACGAGCAGTACTTC. This gives the protein CSVVDDEQYF. The chain couples TRBV29-1 to TRBJ2-7; D gene uncertain. Trimming removed 6 bases at V and 5 bases at J, with 8 bases between. This CDR3 comprises 10 residues. CDR1 is SQVTM and CDR2 is ANQGSEA in the germline V gene.

The chain has TRBV5-1 and TRBJ2-1, with a weak D call TRBD1 (6 bases). Trimming cost V 1 base and J 4 bases, with 18 bases left between them. Germline V gene lookup returns CDR1 SGHRS and CDR2 YFSETQ. The CDR3 loop spans 17 amino acids. The CDR3 spells CASSLRGGQTLYNEQFF. The CDR3 region has the DNA TGCGCCAGCAGCTTGAGGGGCGGACAGACCCTATACAATGAGCAGTTCTTC.

This chain connects TRBV3-1 (or the pseudogene TRBV3-2) to TRBJ2-7; no clear D. Germline values: CDR1 LGHDT, CDR2 YNNKEL (reference sequence). V lost 5 bases, J lost 3 bases, and 14 bases lay in between. This CDR3 comprises 14 residues. The CDR3 sequence: CASSVQTWGYEQYF. The CDR3 DNA follows: TGTGCCAGCAGCGTACAAACATGGGGCTACGAGCAGTACTTC.

The chain carries TRBV11-2 and TRBJ2-3, with D maybe TRBD1 (6 bases). This CDR3 region has 16 residues. CDR1 and CDR2 (germline): SGHAT, FQNNGV. The V end was cut by 1 base, the J end by 6 bases, with 17 bases between. In DNA, the CDR3 is TGTGCCAGCAGCTTAGCCGGCCAGGGGATGTCGGATACGCAGTATTTT. This sequence encodes CASSLAGQGMSDTQYF.

CDR3 amino acids: CASRWMVTNEKLFF. In DNA form, the CDR3 reads TGCGCCAGCAGATGGATGGTCACTAATGAAAAACTGTTTTTT. V and J are TRBV5-1 and TRBJ1-4; no firm D call. CDR3 length equals 14 residues. V lost 5 bases and J lost 2, with 10 bases in between. CDR1 is SGHRS and CDR2 is YFSETQ in the germline V gene.